This T cell receptor (beta chain) was identified during a study of vaccination and CD4 T cells after COVID-19. The wider study: Overlapping spike peptides of SARS-CoV-2, HCoV-NL63, HCoV-OC43 and HCoV-229E stimulated the cells. Study results and limitations: For convalescent patients, 304 of the 307 vaccine-specific clones analyzed were classified as spike mono-reactive. Clonotypes reactive to SARS-CoV-2 had a median that went up from approximately 21 to 38, but not significantly.

Described treatment: 10-day PBMC culture with coronavirus spike peptide pools or control peptides (ViraFEST assay). Sequencing of the DNA from cultured CD4+ T cells was carried out with the Oncomine TCR Beta short-read assay. TCRdb reprocessed the PCR reads via MiXCR and lists one record per CDR3 protein. The sample includes roughly 17,000 distinct CDR3 sequences, roughly half of them seen just once. Concerning this clonotype: The antigen remains undetermined.

V was trimmed by 6 bases and J by 7 bases, leaving 15 bases between them. CDR1 MNHNS and CDR2 SASEGT come from the germline V gene. This CDR3 contains 14 residues. Sample: CD4+ T cells from blood, cultured in vitro. The V gene is TRBV6-1, the J gene TRBJ1-4, with a weak D call TRBD1 (6 bases). This sequence originates from a human donor who had recovered from COVID-19. The CDR3 loop reads CASRKGGQIEKLFF. The CDR3 nucleotides are TGTGCCAGCAGGAAAGGGGGGCAGATTGAAAAACTGTTTTTT.